The present T cell receptor beta chain was sequenced within a study of glioma-infiltrating T cells (dated by TCRdb to 2015 to 2016). For the study in its entirety: Sequencing of TCR alpha- and beta-chain repertoires was performed on glioma tissue, on non-neoplastic brain tissue, and on matched peripheral blood mononuclear cells. The paired cohort comprised three low-grade glioma patients, several primary glioblastoma patients and three non-glioma patients contributing non-neoplastic brain tissue. To measure how far tissue and blood T-cell populations diverged, each tissue-infiltrating repertoire was compared against the peripheral blood repertoire of the same patient.

The iRepertoire nested amplicon-rescue multiplex PCR (arm-PCR) platform was used to amplify TCR alpha and beta CDR3 regions from RNA. The input for one-step reverse transcription and amplification was roughly 95-450 ng of either tissue mRNA or PBMC total RNA. Following bead purification, Illumina adapters were added through a secondary multiplex PCR, and the libraries were then gel-purified between 200 and 400 bp. Demultiplexing relied on internal 6-nucleotide barcodes carried by the libraries. The libraries were sequenced on an Illumina MiSeq using 2x220 or 2x250 nucleotide paired-end reads. As for how the authors treated the data: Paired reads were merged using FLASH 1.2.11 and aligned with BWA-MEM to the GRCh37 human genome, and TRA and TRB reads were then extracted. V and J assignment used an IMGT-derived reference of cassette sequences and CDR3 motifs that included pseudogenes. Reads were translated in three frames, and productive CDR3s were defined by a C…FGXG motif without stop codons. Unique combinations of V-J cassette pair and CDR3 amino acid sequence were defined as clonotypes. Hamming distance filtering was applied to reads, with thresholds set by the sequence error rate of each sample in mapped regions. TCRdb reprocessing: public reads trimmed at Q25 with fastp, clones called with MiXCR, in-frame beta chains kept. Here each entry gathers all rows of one CDR3 protein and keeps the most common genes and DNA. TCRdb assigned the V and J calls; the authors' analysis was not used. For this sample the table gives 95,000 to 150,000 distinct CDR3 sequences, of which approximately 25% were detected only once. The ten largest clones capture nearly 15% of the sample.

As encoded in the germline V gene, CDR1 is KGHSH while CDR2 is LQKENI. Counted from cysteine to phenylalanine, this CDR3 has 15 amino acids. Only CDR3 DNA remains: 45 bases, in frame from the first base. This clonotype was seen more than once but under ten times. Its antigen target is currently unknown. A read error is possible here, since a much larger clone lies one base away. The study at large found these results: VJ-independent divergence between tissue and blood was found to be below expectation in non-neoplastic patients but above expectation in all gliomas, particularly low-grade gliomas. Tissue and blood shared very few CDR3 sequences, a result attributed to high CDR3 diversity and limited sampling. Group comparisons were based on small numbers of patients: three non-neoplastic, three low-grade glioma and several glioblastoma patients.

The clonotype comes from a human donor with low-grade glioma or glioblastoma, undergoing nonglioma brain surgery, or in good health (not recorded which). The receptor chain draws on TRBV18 and TRBJ2-7, with the identity of the D gene unclear. Sequencing was carried out using glioma tissue, nonneoplastic brain tissue, or PBMCs (not recorded which). CDR3 protein: CSSSSPGALSYEQYF. The DNA is as follows: TGTTCCAGCTCGTCCCCAGGTGCCCTCTCCTACGAGCAGTACTTC. Where the CDR3 stops, the reference TRBV18 and TRBJ2-7 genes take over; the full variable domain is NAGVMQNPRHLVRRRGQEARLRCSPMKGHSHVYWYRQLPEEGLKFMVYLQKENIIDESGMPKERFSAEFPKEGPSILRIQQVVRGDSAAYFCSSSSPGALSYEQYFGPGTRLTVT.